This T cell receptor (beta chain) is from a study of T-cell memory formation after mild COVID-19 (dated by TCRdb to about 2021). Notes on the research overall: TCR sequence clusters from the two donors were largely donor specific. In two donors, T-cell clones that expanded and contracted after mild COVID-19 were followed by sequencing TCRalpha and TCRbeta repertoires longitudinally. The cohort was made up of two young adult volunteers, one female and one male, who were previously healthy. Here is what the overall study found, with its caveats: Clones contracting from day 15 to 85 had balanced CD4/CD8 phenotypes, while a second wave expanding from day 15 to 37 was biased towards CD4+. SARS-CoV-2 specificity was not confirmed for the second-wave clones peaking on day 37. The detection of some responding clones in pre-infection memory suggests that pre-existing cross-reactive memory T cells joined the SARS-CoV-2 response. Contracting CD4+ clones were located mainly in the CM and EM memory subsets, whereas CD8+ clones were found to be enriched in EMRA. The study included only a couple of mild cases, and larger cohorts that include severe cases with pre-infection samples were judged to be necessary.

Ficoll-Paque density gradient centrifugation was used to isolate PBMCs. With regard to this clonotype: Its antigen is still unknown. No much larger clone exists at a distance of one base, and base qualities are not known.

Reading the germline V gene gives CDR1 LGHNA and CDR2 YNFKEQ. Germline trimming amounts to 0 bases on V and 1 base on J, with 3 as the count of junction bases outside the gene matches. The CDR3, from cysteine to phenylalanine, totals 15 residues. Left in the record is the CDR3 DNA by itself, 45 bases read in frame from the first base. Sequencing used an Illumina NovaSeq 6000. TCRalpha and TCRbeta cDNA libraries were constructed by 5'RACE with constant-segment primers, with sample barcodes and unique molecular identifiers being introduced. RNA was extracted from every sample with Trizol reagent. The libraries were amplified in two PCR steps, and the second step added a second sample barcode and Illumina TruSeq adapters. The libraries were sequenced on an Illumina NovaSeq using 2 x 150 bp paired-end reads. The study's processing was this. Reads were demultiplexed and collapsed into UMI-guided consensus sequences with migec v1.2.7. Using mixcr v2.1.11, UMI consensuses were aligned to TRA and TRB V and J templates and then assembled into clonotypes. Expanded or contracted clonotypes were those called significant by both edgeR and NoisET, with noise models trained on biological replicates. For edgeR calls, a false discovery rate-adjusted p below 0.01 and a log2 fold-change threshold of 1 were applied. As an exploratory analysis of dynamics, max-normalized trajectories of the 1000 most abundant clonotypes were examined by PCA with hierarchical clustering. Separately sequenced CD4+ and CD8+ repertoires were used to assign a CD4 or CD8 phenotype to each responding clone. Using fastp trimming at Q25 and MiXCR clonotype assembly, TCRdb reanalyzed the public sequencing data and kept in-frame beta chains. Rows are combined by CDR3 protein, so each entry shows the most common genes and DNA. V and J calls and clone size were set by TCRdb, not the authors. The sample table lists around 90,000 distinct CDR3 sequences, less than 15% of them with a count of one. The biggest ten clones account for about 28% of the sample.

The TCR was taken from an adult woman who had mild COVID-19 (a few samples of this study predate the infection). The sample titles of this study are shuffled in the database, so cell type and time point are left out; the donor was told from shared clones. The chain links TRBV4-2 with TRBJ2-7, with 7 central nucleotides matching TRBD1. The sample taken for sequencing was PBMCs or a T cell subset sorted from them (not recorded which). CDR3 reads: CASSQDPGQSYEQYF. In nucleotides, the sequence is TGTGCCAGCAGCCAAGATCCGGGACAGTCCTACGAGCAGTACTTC.